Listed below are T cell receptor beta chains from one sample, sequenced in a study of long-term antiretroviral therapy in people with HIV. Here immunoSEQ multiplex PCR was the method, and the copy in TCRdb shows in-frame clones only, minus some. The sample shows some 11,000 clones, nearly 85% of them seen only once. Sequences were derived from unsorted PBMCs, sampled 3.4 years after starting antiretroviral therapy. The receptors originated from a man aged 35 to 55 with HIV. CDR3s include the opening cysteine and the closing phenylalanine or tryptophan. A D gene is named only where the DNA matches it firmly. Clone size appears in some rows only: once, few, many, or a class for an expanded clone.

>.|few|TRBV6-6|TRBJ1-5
CASRSTGVLDNQPQHF
TGTGCCAGCAGAAGTACCGGGGTCCTGGATAATCAGCCCCAGCATTTT
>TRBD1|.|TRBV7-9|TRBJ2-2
CASSLKGAHTGELFF
TGTGCCAGCAGCTTAAAGGGGGCGCATACCGGGGAGCTGTTTTTT
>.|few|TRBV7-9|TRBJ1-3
CASSTSSGDSENTIYF
TGTGCCAGCAGCACAAGTTCAGGGGATTCGGAAAACACCATATATTTT
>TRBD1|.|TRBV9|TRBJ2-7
CASSPRDRGSEQYF
TGTGCCAGCAGCCCCCGGGACAGGGGTTCCGAGCAGTACTTC
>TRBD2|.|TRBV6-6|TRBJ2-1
CASSYSLAGGLVLFF
TGTGCCAGCAGTTACTCGTTAGCGGGAGGGCTCGTACTGTTCTTC
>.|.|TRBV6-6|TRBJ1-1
CASGPWNTEAFF
TGTGCCAGCGGGCCATGGAACACTGAAGCTTTCTTT
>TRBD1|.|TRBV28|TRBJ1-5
CASSLRTGDFRNQPQHF
TGTGCCAGCAGTCTCAGGACAGGGGATTTTCGCAATCAGCCCCAGCATTTT
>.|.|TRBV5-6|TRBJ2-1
CASSLVGHLYNEQFF
TGTGCCAGCAGCTTGGTAGGACACCTTTACAATGAGCAGTTCTTC
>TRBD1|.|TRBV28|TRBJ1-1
CVLSGRTGASTEAFF
TGTGTCCTAAGCGGAAGGACAGGGGCGAGCACTGAAGCTTTCTTT
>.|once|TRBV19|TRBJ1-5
CASRWGGVPPGNQPQHF
TGTGCCTCTCGGTGGGGGGGCGTACCCCCGGGCAATCAGCCCCAGCATTTT
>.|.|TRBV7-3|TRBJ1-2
CASSSLPSITGPEGGYTF
TGTGCCAGCAGCTCGCTACCATCCATTACCGGGCCCGAGGGTGGCTACACCTTC
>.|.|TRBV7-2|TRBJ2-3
CASSLISRRTDTQYF
TGTGCCAGCAGCTTAATATCGCGCCGCACAGATACGCAGTATTTT
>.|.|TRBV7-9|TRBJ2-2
CASTLVAGSQTNTGELFF
TGTGCCAGCACCTTGGTCGCTGGAAGTCAGACGAACACCGGGGAGCTGTTTTTT
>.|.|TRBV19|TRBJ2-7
CATTGFSTGYGEQYF
TGTGCCACCACTGGGTTTTCAACAGGATACGGCGAGCAGTACTTC
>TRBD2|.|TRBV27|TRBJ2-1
CASTPGTRLNEQFF
TGTGCCAGCACCCCCGGGACTAGATTAAATGAGCAGTTCTTC
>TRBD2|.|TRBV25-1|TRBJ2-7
CASSVPGLVYEQYF
TGTGCCAGCAGTGTCCCGGGACTAGTATACGAGCAGTACTTC
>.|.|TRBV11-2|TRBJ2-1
CASSLGDSSYNEQFF
TGTGCCAGCAGCTTAGGGGATAGCTCCTACAATGAGCAGTTCTTC
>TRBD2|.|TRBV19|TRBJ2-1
CASSGGDHNEQFF
TGTGCCAGTAGTGGGGGGGACCACAATGAGCAGTTCTTC
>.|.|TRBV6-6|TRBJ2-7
CASDPMGYPHEQYF
TGTGCCAGCGACCCCATGGGCTACCCCCACGAGCAGTACTTC
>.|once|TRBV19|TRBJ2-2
CASRRGTNTGELFF
TGTGCCAGTAGAAGGGGGACGAACACCGGGGAGCTGTTTTTT
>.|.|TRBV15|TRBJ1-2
CATSRRGRGSYGYTF
TGTGCCACCAGCAGGCGGGGGCGGGGAAGCTATGGCTACACCTTC
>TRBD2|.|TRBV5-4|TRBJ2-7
CASSLDGLAGVEQYF
TGTGCCAGCAGCTTGGATGGACTAGCGGGAGTCGAGCAGTACTTC
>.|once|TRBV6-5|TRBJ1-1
CATIGASVAYEAFF
TGTGCCACCATAGGGGCCTCAGTCGCTTATGAAGCTTTCTTT
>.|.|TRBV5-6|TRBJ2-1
CASSLLTNEQFF
TGTGCCAGCAGCTTGTTAACCAATGAGCAGTTCTTC
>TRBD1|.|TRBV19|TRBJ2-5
CASSTTGGRGETQYF
TGTGCCAGTAGTACGACAGGGGGCCGGGGGGAGACCCAGTACTTC
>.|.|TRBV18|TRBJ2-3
CASSPPVGLPDTQYF
TGTGCCAGCTCACCACCGGTGGGACTCCCAGATACGCAGTATTTT
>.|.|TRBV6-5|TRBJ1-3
CASSVQGNSGNTIYF
TGTGCCAGCAGTGTACAGGGTAACTCTGGAAACACCATATATTTT
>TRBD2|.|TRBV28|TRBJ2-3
CASSQASAGVGTDTQYF
TGTGCCAGCAGCCAAGCCTCAGCGGGAGTTGGCACAGATACGCAGTATTTT
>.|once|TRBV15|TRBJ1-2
CATSRDRAVPNYGYTF
TGTGCCACCAGCAGAGATCGGGCAGTTCCTAACTATGGCTACACCTTC
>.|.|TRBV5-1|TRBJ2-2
CASSREHTGELFF
TGCGCCAGCAGCCGGGAACATACCGGGGAGCTGTTTTTT
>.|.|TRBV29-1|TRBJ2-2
CSVGTHEYTGELFF
TGCAGCGTTGGTACACACGAATACACCGGGGAGCTGTTTTTT
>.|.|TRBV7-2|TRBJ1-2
CASSLAQMGGLYGYTF
TGTGCCAGCAGCTTAGCGCAAATGGGCGGCCTCTATGGCTACACCTTC
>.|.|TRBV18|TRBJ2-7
CASSPPSGYEQYF
TGTGCCAGCTCACCACCGAGCGGCTACGAGCAGTACTTC
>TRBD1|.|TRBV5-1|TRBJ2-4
CASSPDRVGVNIQYF
TGCGCCAGCAGCCCCGACAGGGTTGGCGTAAACATTCAGTACTTC
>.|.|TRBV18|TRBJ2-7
CASSFRDRSYEQYF
TGTGCCAGCTCATTCCGGGACCGATCCTACGAGCAGTACTTC
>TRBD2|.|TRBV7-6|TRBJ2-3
CASRLGGRGSTDTQYF
TGTGCCAGCAGATTGGGAGGGAGGGGAAGCACAGATACGCAGTATTTT
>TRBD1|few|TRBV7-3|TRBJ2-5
CASSSQGRGETQYF
TGTGCCAGCAGCTCACAGGGGAGAGGGGAGACCCAGTACTTC
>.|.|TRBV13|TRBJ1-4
CASSFGGAHSNEKLFF
TGTGCCAGCAGCTTCGGAGGGGCTCACTCCAATGAAAAACTGTTTTTT
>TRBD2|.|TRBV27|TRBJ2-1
CASSSITSGYFNEQFF
TGTGCCAGCAGTTCGATAACTAGCGGGTACTTCAATGAGCAGTTCTTC
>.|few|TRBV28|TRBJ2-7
CASSLALYEQYF
TGTGCCAGCAGTTTAGCCCTCTACGAGCAGTACTTC
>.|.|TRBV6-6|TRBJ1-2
CASSFTTVENYGYTF
TGTGCCAGCAGTTTCACGACAGTGGAGAACTATGGCTACACCTTC
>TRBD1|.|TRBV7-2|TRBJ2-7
CASNPRQGDTYEQYF
TGTGCCAGCAACCCCCGACAGGGGGATACCTACGAGCAGTACTTC
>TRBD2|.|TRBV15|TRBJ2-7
CATSRDLAGGQYEQYF
TGTGCCACCAGCAGAGATCTAGCGGGAGGGCAATACGAGCAGTACTTC
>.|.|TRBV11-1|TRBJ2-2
CASSLIRASTGELFF
TGTGCCAGCAGCTTAATCCGAGCGAGCACCGGGGAGCTGTTTTTT
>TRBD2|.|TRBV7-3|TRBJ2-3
CASSPGLAGETQYF
TGTGCCAGCAGTCCCGGACTAGCGGGAGAAACGCAGTATTTT